Following are 22 T cell receptor beta chains from one sample sequenced in a study of human T cells and chemical hapten exposure. Using its own MiXCR run on the RACE reads, TCRdb lists one record per CDR3 protein. The sample has 300,000 to 400,000 distinct CDR3 sequences; approximately 5.1% are singletons. Time point indicated: pre-sensitization, week 0. The treatment is: therapeutic diphenylcyclopropenone sensitization with weekly scalp DPC. The material sequenced was whole blood, taken in connection with sensitization to the hapten diphenylcyclopropenone (DPC). These receptors all come from a woman aged 50 to 65 with alopecia areata. Some clones in this sample may be carry-over from other donors' samples.

J is TRBJ1-4 and V is TRBV10-3; D is perhaps TRBD1 (5 bases). V lost 6 bases, J lost 6 bases, and 11 bases lay in between. Germline CDR1 is ENHRY and CDR2 is SYGVKD. This CDR3 is built from 13 residues. CDR3 region: CAISRVRDEKLFF. Here the CDR3 DNA reads TGTGCCATCAGCAGGGTTCGGGATGAAAAACTGTTTTTT.

There are many counts of this clonotype. The rearrangement uses TRBV28 and TRBJ2-3; 10 bases are shared with TRBD1. Germline CDR1 is MDHEN and CDR2 is SYDVKM. The CDR3 runs 14 residues. With 6 bases clipped from V and 6 bases from J, the junction kept 6 bases outside the gene matches. CDR3 sequence: CASRRQGAGDTQYF. CDR3 nucleotides: TGTGCCAGCAGGCGACAGGGGGCGGGGGATACGCAGTATTTT.

This clonotype was found many times. The CDR3, as DNA: TGTGCCAGCAGCCCTTTCACAGGGGACCAAGAGACCCAGTACTTC. Its translation is CASSPFTGDQETQYF. This chain links TRBV9 with TRBJ2-5; TRBD1 aligns across 7 bases. The trim removed 4 bases at V and 0 bases at J, leaving 6 bases unmatched. The germline V gene has CDR1 SGDLS and CDR2 YYNGEE. The CDR3 contains 15 residues.

A single count supports this clonotype. This may come from a read error, since a much larger clone is one base off. The chain employs TRBV4-3 and TRBJ2-1; 7 nucleotides align to TRBD2. The CDR3 loop spans 17 amino acids. Germline V gene data show CDR1 as LGHNA and CDR2 as YSLEER. As DNA, the CDR3 is TGCGCCGGCAGCCAAGGCCCCTCTAGCGGCGATTACAATGAGCAGTTCTTC. Translating it yields CAGSQGPSSGDYNEQFF.

This clonotype has ten or more counts. The chain recombines TRBV25-1 with TRBJ2-1; 11 bases fit TRBD2. The V segment lost 5 bases and the J segment 6 bases; nucleotides outside the gene matches: 6. Germline-derived CDR1 and CDR2 are MGHDK and SYGVNS. The length of the CDR3 is 15 residues. DNA of the CDR3: TGTGCCAGCAGTTTTCTAGCGGGGGGTCCCAATGAGCAGTTCTTC. This gives the protein CASSFLAGGPNEQFF.

This clonotype appeared many times. The chain employs TRBV20-1 and TRBJ2-5, with 7 bases identical to TRBD2. Germline V lookup: CDR1 DFQATT, CDR2 SNEGSKA (reference sequence). J lost 1 base, V lost 2 bases, and 1 base had no gene match. The CDR3 is 13 amino acids. CDR3 nucleotide sequence: TGCAGTGCTAGACTAGCGGCCCAAGAGACCCAGTACTTC. Its translation: CSARLAAQETQYF.

This clonotype was counted only a few times. The chain employs TRBV27 and TRBJ2-7; 9 bases line up with TRBD2. Germline loops: CDR1 MNHEY, CDR2 SMNVEV (reference sequence). V trimming: 10 bases; J trimming: 2 bases; junction bases outside the gene matches: 9. The CDR3 totals 14 residues. CDR3 sequence: CAKSKREAAYEQYF. CDR3 sequence (DNA): TGTGCCAAATCTAAGCGGGAGGCGGCCTACGAGCAGTACTTC.

This clonotype has ten or more counts. The V gene is TRBV28, the J gene TRBJ2-1, with TRBD2 identical over 7 bases. The ends lost 5 bases at V and 7 bases at J; junction bases unmatched: 8. Per germline, CDR1 MDHEN and CDR2 SYDVKM. The CDR3 is made up of 14 amino acids. The chain's CDR3 is CASSPRLAANEQFF. For the CDR3, the DNA is TGTGCCAGCAGTCCCCGACTAGCAGCGAATGAGCAGTTCTTC.

Ten or more counts support this clonotype. This chain joins TRBV5-1 and TRBJ2-7; D remains ambiguous. V lost 3 bases and J lost 4, with 11 bases in between. Germline V gene lookup returns CDR1 SGHRS and CDR2 YFSETQ. There are 13 residues in the CDR3. The CDR3 is CASSSTNKYEQYF. In DNA, the CDR3 is TGCGCCAGCAGCTCTACAAACAAGTACGAGCAGTACTTC.

This clonotype was seen repeatedly, ten times or more. This chain's CDR3 is CASSYTGGSNQPQHF. Here the CDR3 DNA reads TGTGCCAGCAGTTACACCGGCGGTAGCAATCAGCCCCAGCATTTT. V and J are TRBV6-5 and TRBJ1-5; no clear D. CDR3 length: 15 residues. The V and J ends lost 2 bases and 0 bases respectively, with 8 bases between them. Per germline, CDR1 MNHEY and CDR2 SVGAGI.

This clonotype was counted many times. The chain uses TRBV10-3 and TRBJ1-5, with TRBD1 matching 7 bases. The CDR3 is 14 amino acids. From germline, CDR1 is ENHRY and CDR2 SYGVKD. V shed 3 bases, J shed 2 bases, and the junction held 1 base outside the gene matches. This chain's CDR3 is CAISDGQGNQPQHF. The CDR3 nucleotides are TGTGCCATCAGTGATGGACAGGGCAATCAGCCCCAGCATTTT.

For this clonotype: A single base separates this from a much larger clone, so it may be a read error. The CDR3 protein is CASSDPGTHTGELCF. The CDR3 nucleotides are TGTGCCAGCAGTGACCCCGGGACCCACACCGGGGAGCTGTGTTTT. The chain employs TRBV25-1 and TRBJ2-2; D may correspond to TRBD1 or TRBD2 (5 bases each). CDR3 length equals 15 residues. In germline, CDR1 is MGHDK, CDR2 SYGVNS.

This clonotype was counted between two and nine times. J is TRBJ2-7 and V is TRBV12-3 or TRBV12-4; maybe TRBD2 (5 bases). The V and J ends lost 4 bases and 0 bases respectively, with 13 bases between them. This CDR3 contains 15 residues. The chain's CDR3 is CASSSRTYPSYEQYF. As DNA, the CDR3 is TGTGCCAGCAGTTCCCGGACTTACCCCTCCTACGAGCAGTACTTC.

This clonotype was seen a handful of times. The rearrangement uses TRBV9 and TRBJ2-7; TRBD2 matches 10 bases. Germline V gene data show CDR1 as SGDLS and CDR2 as YYNGEE. Trimming cost V 0 bases and J 6 bases; bases outside gene matches: 6. The CDR3 is made up of 15 amino acids. This chain's CDR3 is CASSVGTAGGIEQYF. For the CDR3, the DNA is TGTGCCAGCAGCGTAGGAACAGCGGGGGGGATCGAGCAGTACTTC. Variable domain in full (rest from reference TRBV9 and TRBJ2-7): DSGVTQTPKHLITATGQRVTLRCSPRSGDLSVYWYQQSLDQGLQFLIQYYNGEERAKGNILERFSAQQFPDLHSELNLSSLELGDSALYFCASSVGTAGGIEQYFGPGTRLTVT.

This clonotype was counted a few times. This chain connects TRBV5-8 to TRBJ1-1; D unresolved. The germline V and J ends were trimmed by 6 bases and 6 bases, with 9 bases remaining between them. CDR1 SGHTS and CDR2 YDEGEE come from the germline V gene. This CDR3 contains 11 residues. This CDR3 reads CASIRVAEAFF. CDR3 DNA sequence: TGTGCCAGCATCCGGGTAGCTGAAGCTTTCTTT.

This clonotype was counted ten times or more. The chain combines TRBV5-8 with TRBJ1-1, with D unresolved. V lost 1 base to trimming and J lost 5 bases, with 9 bases between them. The CDR3 has 13 amino acids. Germline values: CDR1 SGHTS, CDR2 YDEGEE. The CDR3 loop is CASSLKEGTEAFF. The CDR3 nucleotides are TGTGCCAGCAGCTTGAAGGAAGGGACTGAAGCTTTCTTT.

This clonotype has a handful of counts. This chain uses TRBV7-9 with TRBJ2-1; perhaps TRBD1 as D (7 bases). The CDR3 covers 16 residues. Germline CDR1 reads SEHNR; CDR2 reads FQNEAQ (reference sequence). The ends were cut back, 5 bases at V and 9 bases at J, with 23 bases in the middle. The CDR3 DNA is TGTGCCAGCAGCCAAAGACAGGGTATGGTCGGGAGTGAGCAGTTCTTC. Protein sequence: CASSQRQGMVGSEQFF. Complete variable domain (other parts from reference TRBV7-9 and TRBJ2-1): DTGVSQNPRHKITKRGQNVTFRCDPISEHNRLYWYRQTLGQGPEFLTYFQNEAQLEKSRLLSDRFSAERPKGSFSTLEIQRTEQGDSAMYLCASSQRQGMVGSEQFFGPGTRLTVL.

This chain joins TRBV11-1 and TRBJ1-2, with 7 bases fitting TRBD1. CDR3 size: 16 residues. CDR1 and CDR2 (germline): SGHAT, FQDESV (reference sequence). V gave up 5 bases and J gave up 7 bases; unmatched junction bases: 16. CDR3 nucleotide sequence: TGTGCCAGCAGCCCAGACGGGACAGTATTATCGGGTGGCTACACCTTC. Its translation: CASSPDGTVLSGGYTF. The whole variable domain, filled in from reference TRBV11-1 and TRBJ1-2, reads EAEVAQSPRYKITEKSQAVAFWCDPISGHATLYWYRQILGQGPELLVQFQDESVVDDSQLPKDRFSAERLKGVDSTLKIQPAELGDSAMYLCASSPDGTVLSGGYTFGSGTRLTVV.

This clonotype was counted at least ten times. The J gene is TRBJ2-3, the V gene TRBV15; 9 bases agree with TRBD1. This CDR3 is 18 amino acids long. From germline, CDR1 is LNHNV and CDR2 YYDKDF (reference sequence). Unmatched junction bases numbered 11, after V lost 2 bases and J lost 2 bases. CDR3 amino acids: CATSRSVGQGSNTDTQYF. In DNA, the CDR3 is TGTGCCACCAGCAGATCCGTAGGACAGGGGAGTAACACAGATACGCAGTATTTT.

This clonotype came up many times. The genes are TRBV28 and TRBJ1-5, with no clear D. V was pared by 3 bases and J by 7 bases, with 10 bases between. Germline V gene lookup returns CDR1 MDHEN and CDR2 SYDVKM. This CDR3 contains 13 residues. The CDR3 spells CASSFPDLQPQHF. The CDR3 DNA reads TGTGCCAGCAGTTTTCCAGACCTCCAGCCCCAGCATTTT.

This clonotype was detected many times. The V and J genes are TRBV5-8 and TRBJ2-7; maybe TRBD2 (6 bases). This CDR3 region has 15 residues. Trimming cost V 0 bases and J 5 bases, with 15 bases left between them. Looked up from germline, CDR1 is SGHTS and CDR2 is YDEGEE. The CDR3 nucleotides are TGTGCCAGCAGCTTGGTTCCGGCAGGGAGGCACGAGCAGTACTTC. It yields the protein CASSLVPAGRHEQYF.

This clonotype was detected only a few times. The chain links TRBV7-3 to TRBJ1-3; no clear D. Per the germline V gene, CDR1 is SGHTA and CDR2 is FQGTGA. V was pared by 0 bases and J by 8 bases, with 8 bases between. This CDR3 spans 13 amino acids. CDR3 DNA: TGTGCCAGCAGCTTAACAGGGAGGGACACCATATATTTT. This encodes CASSLTGRDTIYF.